Presented here are 5 T cell receptor beta chains from one specimen sequenced in a study of T cell repertoires in cytomegalovirus infection. These receptors lack a known antigen. One entry per CDR3 protein results from TCRdb running MiXCR on the reads. The repertoire consists of 700,000 to 900,000 distinct CDR3 sequences, with 25% to 35% occurring once and the leading ten covering 10% to 15%. The sample in question was cultured CD8+ T cells from PBMCs, obtained from culture after CMV antigen stimulation. These TCRs come from a human donor in good health (CMV status not recorded). Some clones in this sample may be carry-over from other donors' samples.

The sample holds a few counts of this clonotype. CDR3 in amino acids: CASSLGRVLEAFF. The CDR3 DNA is TGTGCCAGCAGTCTAGGCCGGGTCCTCGAAGCTTTCTTT. The chain combines TRBV7-9 with TRBJ1-1; D ambiguous. The CDR3 has 13 amino acids. Trimming stripped 6 bases from V and 8 bases from J, with 16 bases between. Germline loops: CDR1 SEHNR, CDR2 FQNEAQ (reference sequence).

This clonotype has only a few counts. The chain has TRBV7-8 and TRBJ2-6; 10 nucleotides match TRBD2. The trim removed 4 bases at V and 0 bases at J, leaving 9 bases unmatched. Germline assignment: CDR1 SGHVS and CDR2 FQNEAQ. The CDR3 runs 19 residues. The CDR3 protein is CASSYPSGGDLSGANVLTF. The CDR3 bases are TGTGCCAGCAGCTATCCTAGCGGGGGCGATCTCTCTGGGGCCAACGTCCTGACTTTC.

This clonotype was observed a few times. The gene calls are TRBV6-1 and TRBJ2-7; TRBD2 aligns across 8 bases. From germline, CDR1 is MNHNS and CDR2 SASEGT. The CDR3 consists of 13 residues. V dropped 6 bases and J dropped 3; count of bases not matched to a gene: 4. CDR3 sequence reads: CASRRTSFYEQYF. DNA of the CDR3: TGTGCCAGCAGAAGGACTAGCTTCTACGAGCAGTACTTC.

This clonotype came up a few times. This chain uses TRBV25-1 with TRBJ2-2; no clear D gene. CDR1 MGHDK and CDR2 SYGVNS come from the germline V gene. The CDR3 totals 14 residues. Trimming left V 0 bases short and J 7 bases short, with 9 bases between. The chain's CDR3 is CASSEYRAGGELFF. CDR3 in DNA: TGTGCCAGCAGTGAATATAGGGCCGGCGGGGAGCTGTTTTTT. Variable domain in full (rest from reference TRBV25-1 and TRBJ2-2): EADIYQTPRYLVIGTGKKITLECSQTMGHDKMYWYQQDPGMELHLIHYSYGVNSTEKGDLSSESTVSRIRTEHFPLTLESARPSHTSQYLCASSEYRAGGELFFGEGSRLTVL.

In regard to this clonotype: A clone one base away is much larger, so this may be a read error. The final CDR3 position lacks the conserved phenylalanine or tryptophan, pointing to a likely read error. The chain is built from TRBV7-2 and TRBJ2-1; 8 bases align to TRBD2. The CDR3 extends over 13 amino acids. J was trimmed by 8 bases and V by 1 base; bases with no gene match: 1. Germline loops: CDR1 SGHTA, CDR2 FQGNSA. The CDR3 is CASSLVGGDEQFC. The CDR3 bases are TGTGCCAGCAGCTTAGTCGGGGGGGATGAGCAGTTCTGC.